The 9 T cell receptor beta chains below all came from one sample that was sequenced in a study of control samples from healthy donors and cancer patients. The data were produced by immunoSEQ multiplex PCR, yet TCRdb's version contains in-frame clones alone and is incomplete. Of some 190,000 clones in the sample, approximately 90% were seen once. Sequencing was carried out using blood. Receptors originate from a man aged 30 to 45 in good health.

The CDR3 protein is CASSLRVLGGDVAKNIQYF. The CDR3 DNA is TGTGCCAGTAGTCTTCGAGTTTTAGGGGGAGACGTAGCCAAAAACATTCAGTACTTC. V usage is TRBV19 and J usage is TRBJ2-4; weak D call: TRBD1 (6 bases). The germline V and J ends were trimmed by 5 bases and 0 bases, with 23 bases remaining between them. Germline CDR1 LNHDA, CDR2 SQIVND (reference sequence). The CDR3 sequence is 19 residues long.

The chain has TRBV3-1 (or the pseudogene TRBV3-2) and TRBJ2-2; D remains unclear. V was trimmed by 2 bases and J by 5 bases, leaving 9 bases between them. CDR3 length equals 14 residues. Germline CDR1 reads LGHDT; CDR2 reads YNNKEL (reference sequence). As DNA, the CDR3 is TGTGCCAGCAGCCAACGTAGGGTTACCGGGGAGCTGTTTTTT. Encoded protein: CASSQRRVTGELFF.

This chain uses TRBV10-1 with TRBJ2-1; TRBD2 matches 7 bases. After removal of 2 bases from V and 4 bases from J, the junction contained 8 bases not matched to a gene. The CDR3 totals 16 residues. Germline-derived CDR1 and CDR2 are WNHNN and SYGVQD (reference sequence). The CDR3 bases are TGCGCCAGCAGTGAGCTTGGGCTAGCGGATTACAATGAGCAGTTCTTC. Protein: CASSELGLADYNEQFF.

The rearrangement joins TRBV3-1 (or the pseudogene TRBV3-2) to TRBJ2-1; D gene ambiguous. Germline-derived CDR1 and CDR2 are LGHDT and YNNKEL (reference sequence). The CDR3 extends over 14 amino acids. V lost 1 base to trimming and J lost 4 bases, with 8 bases between them. CDR3 DNA sequence: TGTGCCAGCAGCCAAGTAGTCCAGTACAATGAGCAGTTCTTC. Translated, it gives CASSQVVQYNEQFF.

The chain links TRBV29-1 to TRBJ2-6; a possible D gene is TRBD1 (6 bases). The CDR3 contains 16 residues. The V end was cut by 4 bases, the J end by 0 bases, with 13 bases between. CDR1 is SQVTM, CDR2 ANQGSEA, per germline. CDR3 in DNA: TGCAGCGTTGGACAGGTTGAAGGCTCTGGGGCCAACGTCCTGACTTTC. It yields the protein CSVGQVEGSGANVLTF. The full variable domain, in which reference TRBV29-1 and TRBJ2-6 provide the parts outside the CDR3, is SAVISQKPSRDICQRGTSLTIQCQVDSQVTMMFWYRQQPGQSLTLIATANQGSEATYESGFVIDKFPISRPNLTFSTLTVSNMSPEDSSIYLCSVGQVEGSGANVLTFGAGSRLTVL.

CDR3 sequence reads: CASSPDRINQPQHF. CDR3 in DNA: TGTGCCAGCAGTCCCGACAGGATCAATCAGCCCCAGCATTTT. The chain is built from TRBV27 and TRBJ1-5; the D gene is possibly TRBD1 (6 bases). V lost 5 bases and J 3 bases, leaving 11 bases between the germline ends. This CDR3 is built from 14 residues. Per the germline V gene, CDR1 is MNHEY and CDR2 is SMNVEV (reference sequence).

The CDR3 region has the DNA TGTGCCAGCAGCTTGAGTTCAGGGGGCACTGGCTACACCTTC. It translates to CASSLSSGGTGYTF. The V gene is TRBV7-9, the J gene TRBJ1-2, with TRBD1 matching 8 bases. The CDR3 has 14 residues. The V and J ends lost 3 bases and 7 bases, in that order; junction bases with no gene match: 7. Germline lookup yields CDR1 SEHNR and CDR2 FQNEAQ (reference sequence).

The rearrangement joins TRBV7-2 to TRBJ2-7, with D unclear. Trimming left V 5 bases short and J 3 bases short, with 17 bases between. CDR3 length: 15 amino acids. Germline V gene sequence: CDR1 SGHTA, CDR2 FQGNSA. CDR3 amino acids: CASSPHSGSSYEQYF. The CDR3 coding sequence is TGTGCCAGCAGCCCCCACTCCGGTAGCAGCTACGAGCAGTACTTC.

The chain employs TRBV4-1 and TRBJ2-5; D tentatively reads TRBD1 or TRBD2 (5 bases each). CDR3 length: 17 residues. V lost 2 bases and J 8 bases, leaving 24 bases between the germline ends. The germline V gene encodes CDR1 MGHRA and CDR2 YSYEKL. CDR3 DNA sequence: TGCGCCAGCAGCCAAATGAACGGTGCAAGAGACGGGGCAACCCAGTACTTC. Its translation: CASSQMNGARDGATQYF.